The sequence of this TCR beta chain was determined in a study of OX40 agonist ivuxolimab in advanced cancers. Across the whole study: Six ivuxolimab dose levels, 0.01 to 10 mg/kg, were given intravenously every 2 weeks.

Overall study results and limits: Some of the nonresponding patients also showed low levels of normalized T-cell clonal expansion. Among T cells, CD8+ cells averaged more expanded clones than CD4+ cells.

To note about this clone: The antigen is undetermined.

TCRdb keeps only in-frame clones here, not all; method: immunoSEQ multiplex PCR. The repertoire holds some 85,000 clones, with around 86% as singletons. The CDR3 extends over 15 amino acids. Germline CDR1 and CDR2: MRHNA and SNTAGT. V dropped 5 bases and J dropped 0 bases, with 11 bases sitting between them. The rearrangement uses TRBV6-4 and TRBJ2-1; unclear D gene. The source material was CD4+ or CD8+ T cells sorted from blood, sampled in a trial of the OX40 agonist ivuxolimab. The clonotype comes from an adult with an advanced solid tumor such as melanoma, head and neck, liver or kidney cancer. The DNA for the CDR3 is TGTGCCAGCAGTTTAGACGGTAACTCCTACAATGAGCAGTTCTTC. It codes for CASSLDGNSYNEQFF.